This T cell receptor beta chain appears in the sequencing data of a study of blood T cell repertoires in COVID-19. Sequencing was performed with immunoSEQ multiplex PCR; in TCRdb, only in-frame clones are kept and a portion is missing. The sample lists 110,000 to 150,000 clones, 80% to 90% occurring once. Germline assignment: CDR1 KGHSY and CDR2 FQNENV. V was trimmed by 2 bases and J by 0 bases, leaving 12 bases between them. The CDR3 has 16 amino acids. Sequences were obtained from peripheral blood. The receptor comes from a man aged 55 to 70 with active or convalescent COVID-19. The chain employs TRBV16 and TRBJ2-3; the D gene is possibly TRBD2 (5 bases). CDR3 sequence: CASSQGAGRSTDTQYF. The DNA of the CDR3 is TGTGCCAGCAGCCAAGGCGCGGGCCGAAGCACAGATACGCAGTATTTT.